This T cell receptor (beta chain) stems from a study of blood T cell repertoires in COVID-19. Original handling: The assay estimated nucleated cells by amplifying reference gene primers. Repertoires were generated with immunoSEQ multiplex PCR, while TCRdb's copy carries only in-frame clones and drops some. Clone size and V and J calls were adopted from that table, with D and trimming inferred from the DNA. The sample records approximately 280,000 clones, roughly 91% being singletons. The CDR3 totals 15 residues. Germline V lookup: CDR1 SGHVS, CDR2 FNYEAQ. With 4 bases removed from V and 3 bases from J, the gap between germline ends came to 16 bases.

The rearrangement joins TRBV7-6 to TRBJ2-7; perhaps TRBD2 as D (5 bases). The material sequenced was peripheral blood. The receptor was derived from a man in his forties with acute or convalescent COVID-19. This chain's CDR3 is CASSSTGSSVYEQYF. The DNA of the CDR3 is TGTGCCAGCAGCTCTACGGGGAGTTCCGTCTACGAGCAGTACTTC.